A single sample is the source of the 32 T cell receptor beta chains below, sequenced in a study of blood T cell repertoires in COVID-19. Assay: immunoSEQ multiplex PCR; the TCRdb copy retains only in-frame clones and omits some. The sample has 170,000 or so clones, around 80% seen once; the top ten hold 6.5% to 8.5%. The sequenced sample consisted of peripheral blood. These receptors were collected from a woman between 35 and 50 years old with COVID-19, enrolled during active disease.

The J gene is TRBJ1-1, the V gene TRBV19; D gene uncertain. Looked up from germline, CDR1 is LNHDA and CDR2 is SQIVND (reference sequence). The CDR3 extends over 13 amino acids. The V end lost 3 bases, the J end lost 1 base, and 6 bases lay between the germline ends. As DNA, the CDR3 is TGTGCCAGTAGTATGAGCTCGAACACTGAAGCTTTCTTT. Its translation is CASSMSSNTEAFF.

This sequence joins TRBV4-1 and TRBJ2-1; tentatively, D is TRBD1 (5 bases). This CDR3 has 12 residues. The germline V and J ends were trimmed by 3 bases and 8 bases, with 8 bases remaining between them. Germline values: CDR1 MGHRA, CDR2 YSYEKL. This CDR3 reads CASSHKGHEQFF. The DNA of the CDR3 is TGCGCCAGCAGCCATAAGGGGCATGAGCAGTTCTTC.

The gene calls are TRBV18 and TRBJ1-1; possible D gene TRBD1, 5 bases. The V end lost 3 bases, the J end lost 8 bases, and 13 bases lay between the germline ends. This CDR3 spans 13 amino acids. Germline values: CDR1 KGHSH, CDR2 LQKENI. The CDR3, as DNA: TGTGCCAGCTCACCCTCTAGGACACCAGAAGCTTTCTTT. Encoded protein: CASSPSRTPEAFF.

This clone occurred a few times. CDR3 nucleotides: TGTGCCAGAAGCTTGGTGTTGTGCAGGGAGGATCAGCCCCAGCATTTT. This encodes CARSLVLCREDQPQHF. V gene TRBV5-3 combines with J gene TRBJ1-5, with D possibly matching TRBD1 (5 bases). TRBV5-3 counts as an open reading frame of uncertain function. With 0 bases removed from V and 5 bases from J, the gap between germline ends came to 15 bases. The CDR3 is 16 residues long.

The V gene is TRBV11-2, the J gene TRBJ2-5; possibly TRBD1 for D (6 bases). The V gene lost 4 bases and the J gene lost 4 bases, with 10 bases spanning the gap. This CDR3 region has 13 residues. CDR1 is SGHAT and CDR2 is FQNNGV in the germline V gene. CDR3 coding DNA: TGTGCCAGCAGCTCCCGACAGGTAGAGACCCAGTACTTC. Protein sequence: CASSSRQVETQYF.

The CDR3 region is CASSSGAGSGGWRTQYF. As DNA, the CDR3 is TGTGCCAGCAGCTCAGGGGCAGGGAGCGGAGGTTGGAGGACCCAGTACTTC. The V gene is TRBV11-2, the J gene TRBJ2-5; maybe TRBD1 (6 bases). Germline V gives CDR1 SGHAT, CDR2 FQNNGV. The CDR3 is 17 amino acids. Trimming cost V 4 bases and J 7 bases, with 25 bases left between them.

The chain employs TRBV10-3 and TRBJ1-1; D not resolved. This CDR3 has 13 residues. Trimming stripped 0 bases from V and 6 bases from J, with 8 bases between. The V gene's germline CDR1 is ENHRY and CDR2 SYGVKD. CDR3 sequence reads: CAISESTRPEAFF. CDR3 nucleotide sequence: TGTGCCATCAGTGAGTCGACTCGGCCTGAAGCTTTCTTT.

The chain recombines TRBV28 with TRBJ2-2, with 7 bases aligning to TRBD1. V dropped 0 bases and J dropped 5; count of bases not matched to a gene: 6. Per the germline V gene, CDR1 is MDHEN and CDR2 is SYDVKM. The CDR3 consists of 16 residues. CDR3 sequence (DNA): TGTGCCAGCAGTTTATGGGCAGGGGGTAAAACCGGGGAGCTGTTTTTT. Its translation is CASSLWAGGKTGELFF.

This clone was seen only a few times. The rearrangement joins TRBV12-3 or TRBV12-4 to TRBJ2-7; D is undetermined. The ends were cut back, 2 bases at V and 4 bases at J, with 6 bases in the middle. The CDR3 spans 12 residues. The CDR3 protein is CASSLNPYEQYF. DNA for the CDR3: TGTGCCAGCAGTTTAAATCCGTACGAGCAGTACTTC.

The chain combines TRBV5-1 with TRBJ1-2; D gene uncertain. Trimming removed 4 bases at V and 8 bases at J, with 18 bases between. CDR1 is SGHRS and CDR2 is YFSETQ in the germline V gene. The CDR3 runs to 14 residues. The CDR3 loop reads CASSPPLEGNGYTF. DNA for the CDR3: TGCGCCAGCAGCCCTCCCCTCGAGGGTAACGGCTACACCTTC. The variable domain in full, with the rest retrieved from reference TRBV5-1 and TRBJ1-2, is KAGVTQTPRYLIKTRGQQVTLSCSPISGHRSVSWYQQTPGQGLQFLFEYFSETQRNKGNFPGRFSGRQFSNSRSEMNVSTLELGDSALYLCASSPPLEGNGYTFGSGTRLTVV.

For this clone: This specimen includes other DNA sequences encoding the same CDR3. The chain recombines TRBV9 with TRBJ1-3; the D is unclear. The V gene's germline CDR1 is SGDLS and CDR2 YYNGEE. V was trimmed by 0 bases and J by 0 bases, leaving 4 bases between them. CDR3 length: 14 residues. CDR3 in amino acids: CASSVVSSGNTIYF. The CDR3 region has the DNA TGTGCCAGCAGCGTAGTCAGCTCTGGAAACACCATATATTTT. The complete variable domain, with remaining parts taken from reference TRBV9 and TRBJ1-3, reads DSGVTQTPKHLITATGQRVTLRCSPRSGDLSVYWYQQSLDQGLQFLIQYYNGEERAKGNILERFSAQQFPDLHSELNLSSLELGDSALYFCASSVVSSGNTIYFGEGSWLTVV.

V usage is TRBV2 and J usage is TRBJ2-7; 7 bases line up with TRBD1. The CDR3 runs to 19 residues. Germline CDR1 reads SNHLY; CDR2 reads FYNNEI. Trimming cost V 7 bases and J 1 base; bases outside gene matches: 22. The DNA for the CDR3 is TGTGCCAGCAATGGGATGGGATCCGCCGAGGGGGCCCAATCCTACGAGCAGTACTTC. It translates to CASNGMGSAEGAQSYEQYF.

The chain is built from TRBV6-5 and TRBJ1-5, with D uncertain. The CDR3 has 15 residues. Germline V CDR1 and CDR2: MNHEY, SVGAGI. V lost 2 bases and J lost 0, with 8 bases in between. The CDR3 DNA reads as TGTGCCAGCAGTTACGGGCAGGATAGCAATCAGCCCCAGCATTTT. It encodes CASSYGQDSNQPQHF.

J is TRBJ1-1 and V is TRBV19; possibly TRBD1 for D (5 bases). The ends were cut back, 7 bases at V and 0 bases at J, with 18 bases in the middle. This CDR3 is 16 amino acids long. CDR1 is LNHDA and CDR2 is SQIVND in the germline V gene (reference sequence). The CDR3: CASNPVSTVLNTEAFF. The CDR3 coding sequence is TGTGCCAGTAACCCCGTCTCGACAGTCTTGAACACTGAAGCTTTCTTT.

The chain combines TRBV6-5 with TRBJ1-2; D uncertain. Trimming cost V 2 bases and J 4 bases, with 14 bases left between them. The CDR3 has 15 amino acids. Germline V gene data show CDR1 as MNHEY and CDR2 as SVGAGI. The CDR3 region has the DNA TGTGCCAGCAGTTACGAGGGCCCCACTCCCTATGGCTACACCTTC. Translating it yields CASSYEGPTPYGYTF.

V and J are TRBV5-1 and TRBJ1-5; weak D call: TRBD1 (6 bases). Trimming removed 3 bases at V and 4 bases at J, with 8 bases between. From germline, CDR1 is SGHRS and CDR2 YFSETQ. This CDR3 region has 13 residues. CDR3 amino acids: CASSSQGNQPQHF. The CDR3 nucleotides are TGCGCCAGCAGCTCCCAGGGGAATCAGCCCCAGCATTTT.

The chain combines TRBV6-6 with TRBJ2-7; D possibly corresponds to TRBD2 (5 bases). The CDR3 totals 13 residues. V was clipped by 5 bases and J by 2 bases, with 10 bases between them. Germline CDR1 reads MNHNY; CDR2 reads SVGAGI (reference sequence). This CDR3 is CASSASGPYEQYF. In nucleotides, the CDR3 is TGTGCCAGCAGTGCAAGCGGCCCCTACGAGCAGTACTTC.

This clone was picked up one time. The CDR3 DNA sequence: TGTGCCAGCAGGTCTCTTTCGAGCGGGGGTAAAGAGACCCAGTACTTC. It codes for CASRSLSSGGKETQYF. The chain has TRBV11-2 and TRBJ2-5; 8 nucleotides match TRBD2. Germline lookup yields CDR1 SGHAT and CDR2 FQNNGV. V gave up 6 bases and J gave up 3 bases; unmatched junction bases: 12. There are 16 residues in the CDR3.

The chain employs TRBV27 and TRBJ1-5; tentatively, D is TRBD1 (5 bases). This CDR3 spans 15 amino acids. Germline CDR1 and CDR2: MNHEY and SMNVEV (reference sequence). Trimming shortened V by 3 bases and J by 1 base, and 10 bases separated the two germline ends. The CDR3 is CASSFGGWSNQPQHF. DNA of the CDR3: TGTGCCAGCAGTTTCGGGGGTTGGAGCAATCAGCCCCAGCATTTT.

This chain links TRBV7-9 with TRBJ1-4; no firm D call. This CDR3 region has 14 residues. In germline, CDR1 is SEHNR, CDR2 FQNEAQ (reference sequence). V lost 5 bases and J 8 bases, leaving 15 bases between the germline ends. CDR3 DNA: TGTGCCAGCAGCCCCGAGTGGACGGGGGAAAAACTGTTTTTT. Translating gives CASSPEWTGEKLFF.

The genes are TRBV15 and TRBJ1-2; 7 bases agree with TRBD1. This CDR3 has 15 residues. J gave up 7 bases and V 0 bases, and 8 bases lay outside the gene matches. Germline V gene sequence: CDR1 LNHNV, CDR2 YYDKDF (reference sequence). The CDR3, as DNA: TGTGCCACCAGCAGAGATCTGGAGGGGGCGGGTGGCTACACCTTC. Translating gives CATSRDLEGAGGYTF.

The chain carries TRBV2 and TRBJ2-5; 16 nucleotides align to TRBD2. The CDR3 spans 15 residues. Germline trimming cut 6 bases from V and 2 bases from J; bases unmatched to any gene: 0. CDR1 and CDR2 from the germline V gene are SNHLY and FYNNEI. The CDR3 loop is CASRGLAGGQETQYF. The DNA for the CDR3 is TGTGCCAGCAGGGGACTAGCGGGGGGGCAAGAGACCCAGTACTTC. Together with reference TRBV2 and TRBJ2-5, the CDR3 gives the full variable domain: EPEVTQTPSHQVTQMGQEVILRCVPISNHLYFYWYRQILGQKVEFLVSFYNNEISEKSEIFDDQFSVERPDGSNFTLKIRSTKLEDSAMYFCASRGLAGGQETQYFGPGTRLLVL.

The rearrangement links TRBV11-2 to TRBJ1-1; D unresolved. The CDR3 is 14 amino acids. Germline V lookup: CDR1 SGHAT, CDR2 FQNNGV. V lost 1 base and J 0 bases, leaving 6 bases between the germline ends. The chain's CDR3 is CASSLGGVNTEAFF. The CDR3 nucleotides read TGTGCCAGCAGCTTAGGGGGAGTGAACACTGAAGCTTTCTTT.

The chain is built from TRBV5-1 and TRBJ2-3; 15 bases are shared with TRBD2. The junction had 6 bases not matched to a gene; V was cut back by 9 bases and J by 4 bases. The CDR3 is made up of 15 amino acids. Germline CDR1 is SGHRS and CDR2 is YFSETQ. The CDR3 coding sequence is TGCGCCACCCGGACTAGCGGGAGGGGCTCAGATACGCAGTATTTT. This gives the protein CATRTSGRGSDTQYF.

Here the CDR3 DNA reads TGTGCCAGCAGCTTGGGCCGACTTTTCGCTGAAGCTTTCTTT. Translation: CASSLGRLFAEAFF. The chain is built from TRBV5-8 and TRBJ1-1; D unclear. CDR3 length equals 14 residues. Germline CDR1 is SGHTS and CDR2 is YDEGEE. Trimming pared 0 bases from V and 6 bases from J, leaving 12 bases between.

The chain is built from TRBV9 and TRBJ1-4; 9 bases line up with TRBD1. Germline CDR1 and CDR2: SGDLS and YYNGEE. The CDR3 consists of 17 residues. J gave up 3 bases and V 2 bases, and 8 bases lay outside the gene matches. The CDR3 coding sequence is TGTGCCAGCAGCGTCGACAGGGGGACCGCGGCTAATGAAAAACTGTTTTTT. Its protein is CASSVDRGTAANEKLFF.

The chain links TRBV24-1 to TRBJ1-1, with TRBD1 identical over 7 bases. V lost 6 bases to trimming and J lost 2 bases; unmatched junction nucleotides: 2. Germline values: CDR1 KGHDR, CDR2 SFDVKD. The CDR3 length is 13 residues. This CDR3 is CATSRTGNTEAFF. CDR3 bases: TGTGCCACCAGTCGGACAGGCAACACTGAAGCTTTCTTT.

CDR3 DNA: TGTGCCAGCAGCCGACTAGCGGGGGCGGGGTACGAGCAGTACTTC. As protein: CASSRLAGAGYEQYF. This chain links TRBV2 with TRBJ2-7; 12 nucleotides align to TRBD2. Trimming at V came to 6 bases and at J to 4 bases, leaving 7 bases not matched to a gene. Germline CDR1 SNHLY, CDR2 FYNNEI. The CDR3 has 15 amino acids.

The J gene is TRBJ1-2, the V gene TRBV11-2; D unresolved. Trimming pared 3 bases from V and 8 bases from J, leaving 7 bases between. CDR1 and CDR2 (germline): SGHAT, FQNNGV. The CDR3 spans 11 residues. CDR3 residues: CASSFAGGYTF. The CDR3 DNA reads TGTGCCAGCAGCTTTGCGGGGGGCTACACCTTC.

The chain is built from TRBV4-2 and TRBJ2-3, with D maybe TRBD2 (6 bases). Germline V gene sequence: CDR1 LGHNA, CDR2 YNFKEQ. The CDR3 length is 13 residues. Trimming removed 4 bases at V and 5 bases at J, with 10 bases between. CDR3 in DNA: TGTGCCAGCAGCCGATCGGGGGTAGATACGCAGTATTTT. Translating it yields CASSRSGVDTQYF.

J is TRBJ1-3 and V is TRBV7-3; D is uncertain. Germline V gene sequence: CDR1 SGHTA, CDR2 FQGTGA. With 5 bases removed from V and 4 bases from J, the gap between germline ends came to 9 bases. The CDR3 extends over 13 amino acids. The CDR3 region is CASSPNGGNTIYF. For the CDR3, the DNA is TGTGCCAGCAGCCCGAACGGGGGAAACACCATATATTTT.

The chain uses TRBV7-2 and TRBJ1-1; TRBD1 matches at 10 bases. Germline assignment: CDR1 SGHTA and CDR2 FQGNSA. This CDR3 comprises 17 residues. V lost 2 bases, J lost 0 bases, and 6 bases stayed unmatched. Here the CDR3 reads CASSLRGTGAVNTEAFF. In nucleotides, the CDR3 is TGTGCCAGCAGCTTACGTGGGACAGGGGCTGTGAACACTGAAGCTTTCTTT.